This T cell receptor beta chain derives from a study of vaccination effects on CD4 cells after COVID-19. General study findings and limits: The study found marked clonal contraction of infection- and vaccine-induced clones late after vaccination. The study found that only 1 of 255 vaccine-induced clones from healthy vaccinees cross-reacted with common cold coronaviruses.

Profiled with immunoSEQ multiplex PCR; TCRdb holds only in-frame clones, not every one. This table has under 70,000 clones, roughly 75% appearing once. The CDR3 spans 13 residues. Germline CDR1 LGHNA, CDR2 YSLEER. Trimming took off 2 bases at V and 4 bases at J, with 8 bases between the two ends. Details on this clone: The target antigen is unknown.

Sequencing was preceded by expansion of antigen-specific CD4+ T cells with viral peptide pools in the ViraFEST assay. Scientists isolated CD4+ T cells after a roughly ten-day culture period ended. Each vaccine recipient was nucleocapsid antibody negative and had no prior SARS-CoV-2 infection. Wells each received around 2.1 million PBMC, cultured with about 9.3 IU/ml IL-2 and around 10 ug/ml peptides. Both day 3 and day 7 saw half the medium replaced with IL-2 medium. The sample in question was CD4+ T cells from PBMCs cultured with HCoV-OC43 spike peptides, obtained before COVID-19 vaccination. Subset of the sample: HCoV-OC43 spike overlapping peptide pool stimulation. V is TRBV4-3 and J is TRBJ1-2; D possibly corresponds to TRBD1 (6 bases). This sequence was found in a human donor who received a COVID-19 vaccine. The chain's CDR3 is CASSQQGIYGYTF. CDR3 bases: TGCGCCAGCAGCCAACAGGGGATCTATGGCTACACCTTC.